This T cell receptor (beta chain) came from a study of T cells in Graves' hyperthyroidism and ophthalmopathy. V gave up 2 bases and J gave up 2 bases; unmatched junction bases: 10. Looked up from germline, CDR1 is MNHEY and CDR2 is SMNVEV (reference sequence). This CDR3 region has 17 residues. This clonotype has at least ten counts. The TCR beta CDR3 regions underwent amplification using RNA transcripts as the source. TCR CDR3 regions were first amplified by RT-PCR with HTBI primers. Using its own MiXCR run on the multiplex PCR reads, TCRdb lists one record per CDR3 protein. The sample includes 450,000 to 500,000 distinct CDR3 sequences, approximately 23% of them seen just once.

The receptor comes from a woman aged 70-85 years with Graves' ophthalmopathy. The rearrangement joins TRBV27 to TRBJ2-3; 7 bases match TRBD1. Sequencing was done on a sample of blood. CDR3 sequence (DNA): TGTGCCAGCAGTTTAGTAGGGACAGCAATGAACACAGATACGCAGTATTTT. This gives the protein CASSLVGTAMNTDTQYF.